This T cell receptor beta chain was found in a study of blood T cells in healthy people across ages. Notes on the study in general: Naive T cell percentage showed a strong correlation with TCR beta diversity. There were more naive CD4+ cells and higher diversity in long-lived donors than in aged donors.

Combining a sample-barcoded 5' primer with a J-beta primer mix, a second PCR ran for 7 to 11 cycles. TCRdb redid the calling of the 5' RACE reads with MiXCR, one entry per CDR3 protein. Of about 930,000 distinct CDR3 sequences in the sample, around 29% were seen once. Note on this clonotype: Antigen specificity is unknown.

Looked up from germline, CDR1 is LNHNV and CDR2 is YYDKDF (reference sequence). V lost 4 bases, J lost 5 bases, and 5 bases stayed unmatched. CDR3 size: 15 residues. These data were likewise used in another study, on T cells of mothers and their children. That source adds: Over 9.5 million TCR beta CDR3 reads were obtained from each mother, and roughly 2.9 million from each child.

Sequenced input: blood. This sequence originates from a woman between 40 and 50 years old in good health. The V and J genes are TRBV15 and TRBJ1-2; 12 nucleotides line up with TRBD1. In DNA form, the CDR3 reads TGTGCCACCAGCATCCGGGACAGGGGGCTGTATGGCTACACCTTC. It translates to CATSIRDRGLYGYTF.